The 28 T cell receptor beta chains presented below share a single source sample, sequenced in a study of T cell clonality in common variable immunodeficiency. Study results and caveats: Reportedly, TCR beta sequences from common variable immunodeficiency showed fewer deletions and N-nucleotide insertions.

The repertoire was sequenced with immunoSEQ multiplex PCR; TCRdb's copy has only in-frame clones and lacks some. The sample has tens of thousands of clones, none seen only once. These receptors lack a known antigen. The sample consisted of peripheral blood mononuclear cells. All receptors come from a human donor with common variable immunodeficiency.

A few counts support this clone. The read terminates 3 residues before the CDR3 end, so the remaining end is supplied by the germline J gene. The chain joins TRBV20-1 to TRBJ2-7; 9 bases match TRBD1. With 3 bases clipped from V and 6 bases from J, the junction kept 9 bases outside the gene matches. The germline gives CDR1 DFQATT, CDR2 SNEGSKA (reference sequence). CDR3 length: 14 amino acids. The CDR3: CSAREAQGAGEQYF. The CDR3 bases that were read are TGCAGTGCTAGGGAGGCACAGGGGGCGGGCGAG.

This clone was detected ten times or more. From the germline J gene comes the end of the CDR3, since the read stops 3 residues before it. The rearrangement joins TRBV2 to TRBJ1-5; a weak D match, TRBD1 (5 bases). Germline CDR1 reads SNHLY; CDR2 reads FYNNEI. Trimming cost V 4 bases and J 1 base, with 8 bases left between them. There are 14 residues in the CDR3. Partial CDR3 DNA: TGTGCCAGCAGTGGACAGACCAGCAATCAGCCC. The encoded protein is CASSGQTSNQP. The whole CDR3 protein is CASSGQTSNQPQHF.

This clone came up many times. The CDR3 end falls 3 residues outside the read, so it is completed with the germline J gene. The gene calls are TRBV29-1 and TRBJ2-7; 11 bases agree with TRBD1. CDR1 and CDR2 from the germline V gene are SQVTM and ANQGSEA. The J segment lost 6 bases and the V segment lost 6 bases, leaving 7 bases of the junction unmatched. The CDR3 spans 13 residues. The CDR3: CSVRTGGPTEQYF. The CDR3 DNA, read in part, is TGCAGCGTGCGGACAGGGGGCCCCACCGAG.

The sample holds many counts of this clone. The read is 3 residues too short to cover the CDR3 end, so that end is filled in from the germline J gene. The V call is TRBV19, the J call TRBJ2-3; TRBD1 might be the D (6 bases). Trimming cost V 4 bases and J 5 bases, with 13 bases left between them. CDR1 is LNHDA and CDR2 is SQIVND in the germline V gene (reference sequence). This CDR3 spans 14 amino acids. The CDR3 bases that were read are TGTGCCAGTAGTAGATACAGGGCGGGAGATACG. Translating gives CASSRYRAGDT. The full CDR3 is CASSRYRAGDTQYF.

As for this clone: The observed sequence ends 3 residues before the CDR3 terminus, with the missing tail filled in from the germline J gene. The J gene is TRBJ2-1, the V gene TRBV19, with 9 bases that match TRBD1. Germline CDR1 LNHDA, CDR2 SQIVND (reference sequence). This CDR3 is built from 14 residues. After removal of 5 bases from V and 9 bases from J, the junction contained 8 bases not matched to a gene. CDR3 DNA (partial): TGTGCCAGTAGTCGACAGGGGGGGAAGGCTGAG. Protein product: CASSRQGGKAE. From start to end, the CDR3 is CASSRQGGKAEQFF.

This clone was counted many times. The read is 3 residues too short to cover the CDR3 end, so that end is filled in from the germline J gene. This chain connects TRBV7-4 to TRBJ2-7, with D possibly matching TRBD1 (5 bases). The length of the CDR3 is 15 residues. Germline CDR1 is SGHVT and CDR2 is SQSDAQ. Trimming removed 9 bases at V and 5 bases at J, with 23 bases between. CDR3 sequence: CARSRARPGWDEQYF. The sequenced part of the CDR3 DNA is TGTGCCAGGTCCAGGGCACGCCCCGGATGGGACGAG. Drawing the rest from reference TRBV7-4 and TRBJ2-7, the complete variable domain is GAGVSQSPRYKVAKRGRDVALRCDSISGHVTLYWYRQTLGQGSEVLTYSQSDAQRDKSGRPSGRFSAERPERSVSTLKIQRTEQGDSAVYLCARSRARPGWDEQYFGPGTRLTVT.

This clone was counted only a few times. The CDR3 loop reads CASSFHSRDNYGYTF. The sequenced part of the CDR3 DNA is TGTGCCAGCAGCTTTCACTCCAGGGATAACTATGGC. The gene calls are TRBV7-8 and TRBJ1-2, with a weak D call TRBD1 (5 bases). The read halts 3 residues ahead of the CDR3 end, with the missing end drawn from the germline J gene. This CDR3 is built from 15 residues. V was pared by 3 bases and J by 1 base, with 12 bases between. The V gene's germline CDR1 is SGHVS and CDR2 FQNEAQ.

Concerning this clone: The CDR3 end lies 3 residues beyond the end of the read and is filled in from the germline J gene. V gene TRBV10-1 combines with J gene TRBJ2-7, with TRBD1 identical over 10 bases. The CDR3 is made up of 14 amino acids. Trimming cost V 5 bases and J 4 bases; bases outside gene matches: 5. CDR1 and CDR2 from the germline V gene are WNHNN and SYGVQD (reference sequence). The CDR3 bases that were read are TGCGCCAGCAGTCACGGACAGGGGGTTTACGAG. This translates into CASSHGQGVYE. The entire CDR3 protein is CASSHGQGVYEQYF.

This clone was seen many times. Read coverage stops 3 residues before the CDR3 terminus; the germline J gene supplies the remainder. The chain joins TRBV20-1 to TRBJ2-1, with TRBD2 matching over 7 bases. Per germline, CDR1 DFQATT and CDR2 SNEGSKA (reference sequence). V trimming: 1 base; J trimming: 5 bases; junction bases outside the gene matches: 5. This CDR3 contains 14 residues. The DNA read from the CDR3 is TGCAGTGCTAGAGGGACTAGTCAAAACAATGAG. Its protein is CSARGTSQNNE. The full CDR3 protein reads CSARGTSQNNEQFF.

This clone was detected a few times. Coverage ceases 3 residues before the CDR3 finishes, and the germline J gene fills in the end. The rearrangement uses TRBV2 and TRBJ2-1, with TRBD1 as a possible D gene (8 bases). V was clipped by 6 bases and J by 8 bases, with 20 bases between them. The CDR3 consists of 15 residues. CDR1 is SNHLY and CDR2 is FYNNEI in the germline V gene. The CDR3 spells CASRGGAGGVYEQFF. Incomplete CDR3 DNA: TGTGCCAGCAGGGGGGGGGCAGGGGGCGTGTATGAG.

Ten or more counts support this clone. The CDR3 loop reads CASSIVTGWNQPQHF. Incomplete CDR3 DNA: TGTGCCAGTAGTATAGTTACAGGGTGGAATCAGCCC. The rearrangement uses TRBV19 and TRBJ1-5, with TRBD1 as a possible D gene (6 bases). The CDR3 end falls 3 residues outside the read, so it is completed with the germline J gene. With 1 base removed from V and 4 bases from J, the gap between germline ends came to 11 bases. The CDR3 runs to 15 residues. Germline V gene lookup returns CDR1 LNHDA and CDR2 SQIVND (reference sequence).

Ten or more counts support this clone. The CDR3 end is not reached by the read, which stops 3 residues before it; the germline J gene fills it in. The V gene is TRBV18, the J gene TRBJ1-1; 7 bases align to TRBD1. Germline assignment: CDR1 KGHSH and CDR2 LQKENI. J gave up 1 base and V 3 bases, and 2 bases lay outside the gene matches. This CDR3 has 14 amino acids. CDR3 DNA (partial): TGTGCCAGCTCACCTGGGACAGCGAACACTGAA. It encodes CASSPGTANTE. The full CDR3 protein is CASSPGTANTEAFF.

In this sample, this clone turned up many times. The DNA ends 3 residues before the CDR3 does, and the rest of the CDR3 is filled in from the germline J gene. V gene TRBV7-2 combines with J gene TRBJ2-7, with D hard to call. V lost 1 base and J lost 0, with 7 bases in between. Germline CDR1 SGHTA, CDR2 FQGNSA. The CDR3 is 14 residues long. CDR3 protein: CASSLVAPSYEQYF. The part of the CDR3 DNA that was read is TGTGCCAGCAGCTTAGTAGCTCCCTCCTACGAG.

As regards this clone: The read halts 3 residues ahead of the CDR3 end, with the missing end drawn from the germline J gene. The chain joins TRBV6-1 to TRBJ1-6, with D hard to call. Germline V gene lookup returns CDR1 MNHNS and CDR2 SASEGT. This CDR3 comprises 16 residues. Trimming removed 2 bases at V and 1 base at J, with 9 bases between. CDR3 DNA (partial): TGTGCCAGCAGTGAATCAAAGAGGTCCTATAATTCACCC. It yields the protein CASSESKRSYNSP. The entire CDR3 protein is CASSESKRSYNSPLHF.

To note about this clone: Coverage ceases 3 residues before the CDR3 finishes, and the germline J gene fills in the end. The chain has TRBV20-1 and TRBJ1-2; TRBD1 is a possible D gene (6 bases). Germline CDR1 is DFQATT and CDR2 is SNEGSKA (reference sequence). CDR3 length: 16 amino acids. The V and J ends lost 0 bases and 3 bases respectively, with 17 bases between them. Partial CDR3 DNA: TGCAGTGCTAGAGATCTGGGGCAGACAGGCCACTATGGC. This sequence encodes CSARDLGQTGHYG. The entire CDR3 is CSARDLGQTGHYGYTF.

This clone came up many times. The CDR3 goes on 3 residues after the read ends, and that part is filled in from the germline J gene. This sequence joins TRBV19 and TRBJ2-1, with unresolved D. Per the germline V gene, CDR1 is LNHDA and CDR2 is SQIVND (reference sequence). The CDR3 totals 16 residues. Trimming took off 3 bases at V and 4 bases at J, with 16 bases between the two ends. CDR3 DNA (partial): TGTGCCAGTAGTATCGATAGGGCCAGAAAATACAATGAG. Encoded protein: CASSIDRARKYNE. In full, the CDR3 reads CASSIDRARKYNEQFF.

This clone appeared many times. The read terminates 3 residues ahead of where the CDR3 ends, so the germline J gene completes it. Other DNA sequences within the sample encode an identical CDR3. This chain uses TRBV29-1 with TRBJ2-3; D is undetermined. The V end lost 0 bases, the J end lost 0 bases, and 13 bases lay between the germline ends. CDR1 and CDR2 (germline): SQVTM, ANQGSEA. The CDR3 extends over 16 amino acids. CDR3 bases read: TGCAGCGTTGAAGATCGGCAGGCTGTAAGCACAGATACG. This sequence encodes CSVEDRQAVSTDT. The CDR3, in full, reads CSVEDRQAVSTDTQYF.

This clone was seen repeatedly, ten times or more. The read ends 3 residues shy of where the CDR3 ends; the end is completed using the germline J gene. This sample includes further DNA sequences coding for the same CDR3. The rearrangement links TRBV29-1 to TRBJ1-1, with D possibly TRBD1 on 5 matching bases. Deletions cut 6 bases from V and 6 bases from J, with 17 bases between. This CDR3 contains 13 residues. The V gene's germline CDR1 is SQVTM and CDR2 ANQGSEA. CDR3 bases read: TGCAGCGTACATCCGCAGGGTAGGGCTGAA. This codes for CSVHPQGRAE. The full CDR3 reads CSVHPQGRAEAFF.

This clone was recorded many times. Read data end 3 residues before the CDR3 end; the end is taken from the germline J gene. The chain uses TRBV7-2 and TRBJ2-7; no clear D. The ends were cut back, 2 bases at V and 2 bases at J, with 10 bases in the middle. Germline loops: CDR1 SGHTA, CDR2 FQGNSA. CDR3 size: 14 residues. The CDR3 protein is CASSLSQITYEQYF. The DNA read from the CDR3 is TGTGCCAGCAGCTTATCCCAGATTACCTACGAG.

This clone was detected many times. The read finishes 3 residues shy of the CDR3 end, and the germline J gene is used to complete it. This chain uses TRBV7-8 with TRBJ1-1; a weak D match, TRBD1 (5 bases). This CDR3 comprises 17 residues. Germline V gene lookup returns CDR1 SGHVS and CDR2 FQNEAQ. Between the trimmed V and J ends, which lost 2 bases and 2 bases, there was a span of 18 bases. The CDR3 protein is CASSLFPGQVPNTEAFF. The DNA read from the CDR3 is TGTGCCAGCAGCTTATTCCCAGGACAAGTTCCAAACACTGAA.

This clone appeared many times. The CDR3 loop reads CASSIVDTSNQPQHF. CDR3 DNA, as far as it was read: TGTGCCAGTAGTATAGTCGACACTAGCAATCAGCCC. The rearrangement uses TRBV19 and TRBJ1-5; D ambiguous. The CDR3 goes on 3 residues after the read ends, and that part is filled in from the germline J gene. The CDR3 sequence is 15 residues long. The germline gives CDR1 LNHDA, CDR2 SQIVND (reference sequence). Trimming left V 1 base short and J 0 bases short, with 7 bases between.

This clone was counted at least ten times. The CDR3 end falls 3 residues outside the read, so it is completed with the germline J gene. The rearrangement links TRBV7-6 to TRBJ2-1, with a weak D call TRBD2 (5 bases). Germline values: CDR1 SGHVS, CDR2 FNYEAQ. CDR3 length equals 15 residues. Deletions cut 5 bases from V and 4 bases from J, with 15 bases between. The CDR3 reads CASSRGLTKYNEQFF. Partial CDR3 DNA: TGTGCCAGCAGCCGCGGGCTAACTAAATACAATGAG.

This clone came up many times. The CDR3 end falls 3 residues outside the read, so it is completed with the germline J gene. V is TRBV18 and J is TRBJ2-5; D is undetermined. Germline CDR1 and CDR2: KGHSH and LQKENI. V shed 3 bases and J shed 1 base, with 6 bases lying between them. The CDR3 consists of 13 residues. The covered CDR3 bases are TGTGCCAGCTCACCCCCGGTCCAAGAGACC. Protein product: CASSPPVQET. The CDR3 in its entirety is CASSPPVQETQYF.

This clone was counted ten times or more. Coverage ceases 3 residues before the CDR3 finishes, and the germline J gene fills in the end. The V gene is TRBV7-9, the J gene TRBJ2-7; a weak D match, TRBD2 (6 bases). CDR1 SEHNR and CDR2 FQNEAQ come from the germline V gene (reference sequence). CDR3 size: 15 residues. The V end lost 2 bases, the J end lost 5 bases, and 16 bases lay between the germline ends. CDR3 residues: CASSLSGLALNEQYF. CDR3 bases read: TGTGCCAGCAGCTTAAGCGGGTTAGCGCTCAACGAG.

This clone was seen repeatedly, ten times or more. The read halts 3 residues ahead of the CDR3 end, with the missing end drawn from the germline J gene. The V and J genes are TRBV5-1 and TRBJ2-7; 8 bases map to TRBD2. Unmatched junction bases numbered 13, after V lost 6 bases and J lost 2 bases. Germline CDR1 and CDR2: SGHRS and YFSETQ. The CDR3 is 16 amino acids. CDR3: CASTHRMAGGTYEQYF. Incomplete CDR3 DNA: TGCGCCAGCACCCATAGAATGGCGGGAGGCACCTACGAG. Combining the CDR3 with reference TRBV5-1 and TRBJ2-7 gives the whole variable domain KAGVTQTPRYLIKTRGQQVTLSCSPISGHRSVSWYQQTPGQGLQFLFEYFSETQRNKGNFPGRFSGRQFSNSRSEMNVSTLELGDSALYLCASTHRMAGGTYEQYFGPGTRLTVT.

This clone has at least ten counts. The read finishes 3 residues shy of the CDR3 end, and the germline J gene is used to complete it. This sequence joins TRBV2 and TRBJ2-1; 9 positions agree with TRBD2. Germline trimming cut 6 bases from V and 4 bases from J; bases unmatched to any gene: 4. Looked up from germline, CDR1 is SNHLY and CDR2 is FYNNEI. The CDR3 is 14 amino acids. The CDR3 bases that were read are TGTGCCAGCAGAGGTAGCGGGAGATACAATGAG. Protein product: CASRGSGRYNE. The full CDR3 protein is CASRGSGRYNEQFF.

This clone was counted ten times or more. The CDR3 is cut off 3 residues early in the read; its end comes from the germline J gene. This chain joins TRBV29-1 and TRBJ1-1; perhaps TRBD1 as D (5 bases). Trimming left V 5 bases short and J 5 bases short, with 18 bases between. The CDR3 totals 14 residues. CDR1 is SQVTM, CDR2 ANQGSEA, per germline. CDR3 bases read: TGCAGCGTTTGCACAAAAATGGGGGGAACTGAA. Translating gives CSVCTKMGGTE. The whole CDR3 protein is CSVCTKMGGTEAFF.

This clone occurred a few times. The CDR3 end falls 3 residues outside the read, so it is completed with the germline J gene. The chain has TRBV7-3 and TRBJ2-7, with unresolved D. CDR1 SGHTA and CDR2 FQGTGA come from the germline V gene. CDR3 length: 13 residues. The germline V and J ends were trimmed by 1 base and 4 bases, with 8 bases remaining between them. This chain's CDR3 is CASSLMTGYEQYF. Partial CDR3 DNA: TGTGCCAGCAGCTTAATGACGGGTTACGAG.